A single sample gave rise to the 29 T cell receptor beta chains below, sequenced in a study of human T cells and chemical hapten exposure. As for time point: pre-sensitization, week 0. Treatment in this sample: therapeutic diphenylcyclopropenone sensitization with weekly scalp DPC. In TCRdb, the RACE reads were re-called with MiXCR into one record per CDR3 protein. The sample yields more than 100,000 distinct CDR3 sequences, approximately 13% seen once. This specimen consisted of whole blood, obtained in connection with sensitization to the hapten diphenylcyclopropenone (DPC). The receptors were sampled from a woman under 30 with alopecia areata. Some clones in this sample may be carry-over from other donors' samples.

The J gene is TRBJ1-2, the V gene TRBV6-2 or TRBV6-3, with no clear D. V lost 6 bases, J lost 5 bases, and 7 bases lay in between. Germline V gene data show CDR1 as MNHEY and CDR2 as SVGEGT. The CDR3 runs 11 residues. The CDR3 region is CASSFGYGYTF. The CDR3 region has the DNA TGTGCCAGCAGCTTCGGGTATGGCTACACCTTC.

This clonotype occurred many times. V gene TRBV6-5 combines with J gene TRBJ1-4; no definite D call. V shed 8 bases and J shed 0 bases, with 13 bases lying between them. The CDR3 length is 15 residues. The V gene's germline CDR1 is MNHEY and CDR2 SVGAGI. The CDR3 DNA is TGTGCCAGCCGCCGGACTCCTGCAACTAATGAAAAACTGTTTTTT. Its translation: CASRRTPATNEKLFF.

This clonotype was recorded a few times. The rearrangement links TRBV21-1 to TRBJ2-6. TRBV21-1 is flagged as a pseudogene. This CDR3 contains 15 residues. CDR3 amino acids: CASSKEVPGANVLTF. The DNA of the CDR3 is TGTGCCAGCAGCAAAGAGGTACCTGGGGCCAACGTCCTGACTTTC.

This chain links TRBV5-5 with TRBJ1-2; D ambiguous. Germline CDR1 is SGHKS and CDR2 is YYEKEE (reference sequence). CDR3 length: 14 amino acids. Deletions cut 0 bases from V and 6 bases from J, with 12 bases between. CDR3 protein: CASSLVTGPDGYTF. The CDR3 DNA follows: TGTGCCAGCAGCTTGGTAACTGGTCCGGATGGCTACACCTTC.

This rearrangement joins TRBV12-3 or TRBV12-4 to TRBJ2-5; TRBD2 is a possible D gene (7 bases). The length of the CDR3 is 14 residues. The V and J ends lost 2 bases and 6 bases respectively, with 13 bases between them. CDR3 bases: TGTGCCAGCAGTTTATCGGGGGGCCACCAGACCCAGTACTTC. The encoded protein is CASSLSGGHQTQYF.

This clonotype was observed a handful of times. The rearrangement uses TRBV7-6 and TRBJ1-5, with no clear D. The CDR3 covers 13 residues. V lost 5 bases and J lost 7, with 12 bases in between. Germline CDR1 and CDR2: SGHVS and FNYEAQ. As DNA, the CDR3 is TGTGCCAGCAGCCCTAGGACGGGGCAGCCCCAGCATTTT. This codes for CASSPRTGQPQHF.

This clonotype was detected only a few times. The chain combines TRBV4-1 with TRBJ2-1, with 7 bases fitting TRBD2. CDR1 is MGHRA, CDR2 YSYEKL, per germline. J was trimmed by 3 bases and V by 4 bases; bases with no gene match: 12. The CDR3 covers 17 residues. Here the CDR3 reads CASSLSPRAGRYNEQFF. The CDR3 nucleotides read TGCGCCAGCAGCCTCTCCCCACGAGCGGGGCGCTACAATGAGCAGTTCTTC.

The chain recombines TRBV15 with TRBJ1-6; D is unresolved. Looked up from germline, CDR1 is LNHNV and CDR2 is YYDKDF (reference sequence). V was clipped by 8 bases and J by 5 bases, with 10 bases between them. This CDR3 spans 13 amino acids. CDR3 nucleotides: TGTGCCACCGGCTACGACGATAATTCACCCCTCCACTTT. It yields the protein CATGYDDNSPLHF.

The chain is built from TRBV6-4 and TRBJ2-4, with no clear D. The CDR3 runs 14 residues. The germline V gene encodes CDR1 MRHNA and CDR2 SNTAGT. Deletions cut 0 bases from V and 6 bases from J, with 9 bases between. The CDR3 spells CASSDSGTANIQYF. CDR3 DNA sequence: TGTGCCAGCAGTGACTCAGGCACCGCAAACATTCAGTACTTC.

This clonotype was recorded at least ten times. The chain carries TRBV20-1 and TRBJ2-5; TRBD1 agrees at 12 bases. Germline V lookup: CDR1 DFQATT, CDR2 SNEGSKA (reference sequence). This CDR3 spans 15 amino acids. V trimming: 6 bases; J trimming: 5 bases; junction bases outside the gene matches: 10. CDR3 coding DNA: TGCAGTGCCCTACCGGGACAGGGGGCCGGGGAGACCCAGTACTTC. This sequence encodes CSALPGQGAGETQYF.

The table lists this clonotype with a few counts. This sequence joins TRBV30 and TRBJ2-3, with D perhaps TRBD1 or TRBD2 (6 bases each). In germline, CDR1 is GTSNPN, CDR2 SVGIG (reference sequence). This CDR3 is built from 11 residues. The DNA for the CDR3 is TGTGCTTCGAGGGGGGCAGATACGCAGTATTTT. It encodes CASRGADTQYF.

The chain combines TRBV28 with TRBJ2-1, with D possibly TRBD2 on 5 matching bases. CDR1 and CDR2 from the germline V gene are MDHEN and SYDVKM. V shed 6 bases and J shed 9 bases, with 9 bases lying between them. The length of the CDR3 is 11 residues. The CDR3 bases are TGTGCCAGCAGCGCTAGCAGTGAGCAGTTCTTC. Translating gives CASSASSEQFF.

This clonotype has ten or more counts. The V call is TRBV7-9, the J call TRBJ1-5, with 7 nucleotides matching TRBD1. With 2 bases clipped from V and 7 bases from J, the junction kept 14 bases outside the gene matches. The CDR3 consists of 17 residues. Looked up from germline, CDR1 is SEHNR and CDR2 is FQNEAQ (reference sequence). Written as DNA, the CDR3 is TGTGCCAGCAGCTTACAGAAGACAGGGTTGACCGGACAGCCCCAGCATTTT. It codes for CASSLQKTGLTGQPQHF.

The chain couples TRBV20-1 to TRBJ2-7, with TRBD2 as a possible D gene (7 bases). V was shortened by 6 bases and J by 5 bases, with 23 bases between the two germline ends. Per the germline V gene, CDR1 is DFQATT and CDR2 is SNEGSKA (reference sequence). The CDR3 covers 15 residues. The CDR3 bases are TGCAGTGCCGACTCAAGTACAGGGAGGGAGGACGAGCAGTACTTC. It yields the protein CSADSSTGREDEQYF.

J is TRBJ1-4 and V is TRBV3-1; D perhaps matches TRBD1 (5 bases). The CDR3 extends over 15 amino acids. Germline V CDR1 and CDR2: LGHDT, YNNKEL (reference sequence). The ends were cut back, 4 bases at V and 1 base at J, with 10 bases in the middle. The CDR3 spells CASSRKGLTNEKLFF. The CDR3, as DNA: TGTGCCAGCAGCCGCAAGGGGTTAACTAATGAAAAACTGTTTTTT.

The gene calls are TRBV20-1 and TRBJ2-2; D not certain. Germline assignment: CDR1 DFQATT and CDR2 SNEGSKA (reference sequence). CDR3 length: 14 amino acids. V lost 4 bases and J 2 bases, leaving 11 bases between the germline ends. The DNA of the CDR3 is TGCAGTGCTATGAGCCCGGCCAACACCGGGGAGCTGTTTTTT. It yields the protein CSAMSPANTGELFF.

DNA for the CDR3: TGTGCCAGCTCACCTGGGTTTTACAATGAGCAGTTCTTC. It codes for CASSPGFYNEQFF. The chain joins TRBV18 to TRBJ2-1; D is unresolved. V was cut by 3 bases and J by 4 bases, with 7 bases left in between. The CDR3 consists of 13 residues. Germline V gene sequence: CDR1 KGHSH, CDR2 LQKENI.

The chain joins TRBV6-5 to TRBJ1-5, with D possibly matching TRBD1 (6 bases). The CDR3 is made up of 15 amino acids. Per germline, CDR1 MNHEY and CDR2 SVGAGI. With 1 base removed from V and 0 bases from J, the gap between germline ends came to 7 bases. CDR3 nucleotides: TGTGCCAGCAGTTACTGGACAGATAGCAATCAGCCCCAGCATTTT. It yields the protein CASSYWTDSNQPQHF.

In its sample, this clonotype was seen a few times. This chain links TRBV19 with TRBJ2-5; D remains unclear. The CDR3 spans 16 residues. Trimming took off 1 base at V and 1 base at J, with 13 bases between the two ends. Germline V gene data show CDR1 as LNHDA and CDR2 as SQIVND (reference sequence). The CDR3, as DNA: TGTGCCAGTAGTATAGGTTGGCAGCTCCTCCAAGAGACCCAGTACTTC. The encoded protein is CASSIGWQLLQETQYF. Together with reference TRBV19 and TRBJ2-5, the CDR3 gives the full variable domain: DGGITQSPKYLFRKEGQNVTLSCEQNLNHDAMYWYRQDPGQGLRLIYYSQIVNDFQKGDIAEGYSVSREKKESFPLTVTSAQKNPTAFYLCASSIGWQLLQETQYFGPGTRLLVL.

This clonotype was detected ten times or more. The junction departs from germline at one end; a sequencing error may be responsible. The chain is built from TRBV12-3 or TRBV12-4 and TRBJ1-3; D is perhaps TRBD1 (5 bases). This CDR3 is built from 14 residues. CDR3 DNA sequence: TGTGCCAGCAGGAATATCTTAGATGGGGCCTCGGAGGATTTT. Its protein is CASRNILDGASEDF.

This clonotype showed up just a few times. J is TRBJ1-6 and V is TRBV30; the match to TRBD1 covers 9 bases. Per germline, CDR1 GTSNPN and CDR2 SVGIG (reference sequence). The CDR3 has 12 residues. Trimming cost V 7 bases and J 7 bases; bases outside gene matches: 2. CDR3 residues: CALGTGNSPLHF. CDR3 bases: TGTGCCTTGGGGACAGGGAATTCACCCCTCCACTTT.

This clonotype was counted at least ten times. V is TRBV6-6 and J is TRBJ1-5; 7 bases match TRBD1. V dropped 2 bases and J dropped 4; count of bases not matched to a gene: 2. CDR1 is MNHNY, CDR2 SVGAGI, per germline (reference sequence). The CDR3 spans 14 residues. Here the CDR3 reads CASSYRTGNQPQHF. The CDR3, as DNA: TGTGCCAGCAGTTACCGGACAGGTAATCAGCCCCAGCATTTT.

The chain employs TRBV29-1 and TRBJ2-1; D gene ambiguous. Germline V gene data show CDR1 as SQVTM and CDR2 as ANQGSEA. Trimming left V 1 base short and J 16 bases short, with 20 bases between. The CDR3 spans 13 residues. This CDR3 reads CSVEGFSSPFTFF. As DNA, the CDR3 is TGCAGCGTTGAAGGATTTAGTAGTCCTTTTACTTTCTTC.

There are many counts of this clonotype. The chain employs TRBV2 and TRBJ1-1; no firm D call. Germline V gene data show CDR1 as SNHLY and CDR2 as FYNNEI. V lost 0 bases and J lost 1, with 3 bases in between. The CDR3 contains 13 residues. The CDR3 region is CASSEAGNTEAFF. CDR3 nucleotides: TGTGCCAGCAGTGAAGCAGGGAACACTGAAGCTTTCTTT.

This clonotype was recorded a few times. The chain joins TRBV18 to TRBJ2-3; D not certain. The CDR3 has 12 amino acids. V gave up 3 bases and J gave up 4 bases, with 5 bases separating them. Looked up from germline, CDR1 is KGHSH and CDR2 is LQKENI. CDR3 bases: TGTGCCAGCTCACCGGAATCAGATACGCAGTATTTT. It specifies CASSPESDTQYF.

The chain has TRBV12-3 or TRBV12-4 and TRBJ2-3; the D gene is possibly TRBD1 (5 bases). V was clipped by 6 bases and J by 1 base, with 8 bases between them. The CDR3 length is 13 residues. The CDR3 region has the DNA TGTGCCAGCAGAGTACAGGGCACAGATACGCAGTATTTT. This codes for CASRVQGTDTQYF.

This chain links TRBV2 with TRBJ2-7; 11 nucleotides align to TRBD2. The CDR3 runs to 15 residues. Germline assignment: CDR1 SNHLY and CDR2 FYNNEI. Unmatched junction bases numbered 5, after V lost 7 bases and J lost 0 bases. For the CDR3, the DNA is TGTGCCAGCACGCGACTAGCGGGGAGCTCCTACGAGCAGTACTTC. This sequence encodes CASTRLAGSSYEQYF.

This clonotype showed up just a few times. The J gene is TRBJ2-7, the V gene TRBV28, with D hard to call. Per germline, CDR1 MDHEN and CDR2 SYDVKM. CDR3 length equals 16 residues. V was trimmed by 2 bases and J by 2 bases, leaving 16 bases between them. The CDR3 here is CASSLDSLSLTYEQYF. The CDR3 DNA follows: TGTGCCAGCAGTTTAGACTCCCTCAGCCTCACCTACGAGCAGTACTTC.

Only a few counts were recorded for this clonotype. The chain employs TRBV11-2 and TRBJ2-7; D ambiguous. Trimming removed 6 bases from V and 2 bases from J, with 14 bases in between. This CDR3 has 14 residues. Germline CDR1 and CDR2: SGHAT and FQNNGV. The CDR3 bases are TGTGCCAGCAGTTCACTCACGCCCCCCTACGAGCAGTACTTC. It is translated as CASSSLTPPYEQYF.